This TCR beta chain was identified during a study of identical twins. The CDR3 is 13 amino acids. V shed 3 bases and J shed 6 bases, with 11 bases lying between them. Germline V gives CDR1 MDHEN, CDR2 SYDVKM. This clonotype was seen only a few times. cDNA carried unique molecular identifiers, and a universal primer site was added by template switching. TCRdb ran MiXCR on the 5' RACE reads and lists one entry per CDR3 protein. The sample gives approximately 600,000 distinct CDR3 sequences, about 7.1% of which show up once; over 1.5% is in the top ten. The same data also went into a second study, on yellow fever vaccine responses in identical twins.

This TCR came from a woman between 18 and 30 years old in good health. This rearrangement joins TRBV28 to TRBJ1-1; a weak D match, TRBD1 (5 bases). The sequenced sample was PBMCs. The CDR3 region is CASSLSRASEAFF. In nucleotides, the CDR3 is TGTGCCAGCAGTTTGTCCAGGGCATCTGAAGCTTTCTTT.